This TCR beta chain originates from a study of OX40 agonist ivuxolimab in advanced cancers. Study-level information: At under 85% male, the cohort had a mean age of 60 years, ranging from about 23 to 80. Findings and caveats of the study: Averaged across samples, CD8+ T cells carried more expanded clones than CD4+ did.

Details on this clone: Antigen unknown.

CDR3 length: 17 amino acids. The germline gives CDR1 SGHTA, CDR2 FQGNSA. Trimming removed 4 bases from V and 4 bases from J; junction bases left unmatched: 13. The method was immunoSEQ multiplex PCR; TCRdb's version includes in-frame clones alone and lacks a portion of them. The profile shows 69,000 or so clones, 80% to 85% of them singletons. The gene calls are TRBV7-2 and TRBJ2-5, with 9 positions matching TRBD2. This receptor was identified in an adult with an advanced solid tumor such as melanoma, head and neck, liver or kidney cancer. The sample in question was CD4+ or CD8+ T cells sorted from blood, obtained in a trial of the OX40 agonist ivuxolimab. Written as DNA, the CDR3 is TGTGCCAGCAGCTCAGTGGCGTCTAGCGGGATGGCAGAGACCCAGTACTTC. Its protein product is CASSSVASSGMAETQYF. The full variable domain, its missing parts supplied by reference TRBV7-2 and TRBJ2-5, is GAGVSQSPSNKVTEKGKDVELRCDPISGHTALYWYRQSLGQGLEFLIYFQGNSAPDKSGLPSDRFSAERTGGSVSTLTIQRTQQEDSAVYLCASSSVASSGMAETQYFGPGTRLLVL.